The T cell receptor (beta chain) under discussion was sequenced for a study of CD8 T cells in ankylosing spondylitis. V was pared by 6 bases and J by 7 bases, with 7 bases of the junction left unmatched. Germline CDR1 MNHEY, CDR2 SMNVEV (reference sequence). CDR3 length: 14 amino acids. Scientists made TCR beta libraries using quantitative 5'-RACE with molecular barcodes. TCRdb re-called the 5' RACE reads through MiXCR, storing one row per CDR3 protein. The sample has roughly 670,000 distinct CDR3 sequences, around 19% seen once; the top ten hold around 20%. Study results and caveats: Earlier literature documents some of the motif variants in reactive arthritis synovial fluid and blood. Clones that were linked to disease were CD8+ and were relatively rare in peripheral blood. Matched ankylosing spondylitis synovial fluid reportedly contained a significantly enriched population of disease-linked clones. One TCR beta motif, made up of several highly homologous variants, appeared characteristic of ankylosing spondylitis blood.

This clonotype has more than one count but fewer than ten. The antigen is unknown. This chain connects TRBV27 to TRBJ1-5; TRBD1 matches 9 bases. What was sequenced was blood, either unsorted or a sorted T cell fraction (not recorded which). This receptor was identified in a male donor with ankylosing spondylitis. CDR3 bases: TGTGCCAGCAGCCGACAGGGGGAAGGACAGCCCCAGCATTTT. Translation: CASSRQGEGQPQHF.